Listed below are T cell receptor beta chains from one sample, sequenced in a study of STAT3 mutations in large granular lymphocyte leukemia. Clones were read by immunoSEQ multiplex PCR, and TCRdb kept only the in-frame ones, dropping some. The sample includes approximately 3,000 clones, 88% seen only once; the top ten take 35% to 60%. Sample: peripheral blood mononuclear cells. These TCRs come from a man aged 40-55 years with T-cell large granular lymphocyte leukemia. Some clones in this sample may be carry-over from other donors' samples. CDR3s include the opening cysteine and the closing phenylalanine or tryptophan. D genes are given only for firm matches. Clone size, where shown, is once, few, many, or a class for clones that have expanded.

TRBJ1-2 | 15 | TRBV6-5 | large | . | TGTGCCAGCAGCTATGCCACCGGGACATCCTATGGCTACACCTTC | CASSYATGTSYGYTF
TRBJ1-4 | 15 | TRBV18 | once | TRBD1 | TGTGCCAGCTCACCACCAGGGACAGGGATCGGAAAACTGTTTTTT | CASSPPGTGIGKLFF
TRBJ1-1 | 13 | TRBV29-1 | . | . | TGCAGCGTTGGGAGGGCAGGGGTGGCTGAAGCTTTCTTT | CSVGRAGVAEAFF
TRBJ1-6 | 13 | TRBV30 | . | . | TGTGCCTGGAATGTAGCGAATAATTCACCCCTCCACTTT | CAWNVANNSPLHF
TRBJ1-3 | 15 | TRBV7-9 | . | TRBD1 | TGTGCCAGCAGCCGACAGGGGGCCTCTGGAAACACCATATATTTT | CASSRQGASGNTIYF
TRBJ2-7 | 14 | TRBV6-5 | . | TRBD1 | TGTGCCAGCAGTTTATTGACAGGGAGCTACGAGCAGTACTTC | CASSLLTGSYEQYF
TRBJ2-5 | 14 | TRBV5-1 | . | . | TGCGCCAGCACCAGCTTATCGGACCAAGAGACCCAGTACTTC | CASTSLSDQETQYF
TRBJ2-3 | 17 | TRBV9 | . | TRBD2 | TGTGCCAGCAGCGTAGGGTTTGCGGGGGGACGCACAGATACGCAGTATTTT | CASSVGFAGGRTDTQYF
TRBJ1-6 | 13 | TRBV27 | few | . | TGTGCCAGCAGCCCCTACCCAGGGGCACCCCTCCACTTT | CASSPYPGAPLHF
TRBJ2-2 | 14 | TRBV29-1 | . | TRBD2 | TGCAGCGCTGGTCAACCGGGGGGCACCGGGGAGCTGTTTTTT | CSAGQPGGTGELFF
TRBJ1-1 | 12 | TRBV30 | . | . | TGTGCCTGGAGTGCGAATAACGCTGAAGCTTTCTTT | CAWSANNAEAFF
TRBJ2-7 | 14 | TRBV6-5 | . | TRBD1 | TGTGCCAGCAGTGCCCGACAGGGATTGACCGAGCAGTACTTC | CASSARQGLTEQYF
TRBJ1-1 | 13 | TRBV11-2 | . | . | TGTGCCAGCAGCTCACATATGAACACTGAAGCTTTCTTT | CASSSHMNTEAFF
TRBJ1-5 | 15 | TRBV27 | . | TRBD1 | TGTGCCAGCAGTTTGCAGGGACAGGGGGATTGGCCCCAGCATTTT | CASSLQGQGDWPQHF
TRBJ1-2 | 12 | TRBV5-6 | . | . | TGTGCCAGCAGGGGCAGGTCACGAGGCTACACCTTC | CASRGRSRGYTF
TRBJ1-2 | 13 | TRBV2 | . | TRBD1 | TGTGCCAGCAGCGGACAGGGTAACTATGGCTACACCTTC | CASSGQGNYGYTF
TRBJ2-3 | 15 | TRBV29-1 | . | TRBD1 | TGCAGCGTCATTTCCTACAGGGGGCAAGCAGATACGCAGTATTTT | CSVISYRGQADTQYF
TRBJ2-2 | 13 | TRBV25-1 | . | TRBD2 | TGTGCGGTGGGGCAGGGAGGGACCGGGGAGCTGTTTTTT | CAVGQGGTGELFF
TRBJ1-2 | 13 | TRBV30 | . | . | TGTGCCTGGGAGGGTACGACCCGCTATGGCTACACCTTC | CAWEGTTRYGYTF
TRBJ1-2 | 10 | TRBV7-9 | . | . | TGTGCCACCAGCTTCCCCGGCTACACCTTC | CATSFPGYTF
TRBJ1-6 | 15 | TRBV6-5 | . | . | TGTGCCAGCAGATCAACAGGAGGAGGGAATTCACCCCTCCACTTT | CASRSTGGGNSPLHF
TRBJ1-1 | 16 | TRBV12-5 | once | . | TGTGCTAGTGGGGCCCCCCGGGGCCCGGGGCACACTGAAGCTTTCTTT | CASGAPRGPGHTEAFF
TRBJ2-5 | 13 | TRBV19 | once | . | TGTGCCAGTAGTGGGTCGGGGACAGAGACCCAGTACTTC | CASSGSGTETQYF
TRBJ2-7 | 13 | TRBV27 | large | . | TGTGCCAGCAGTTTCACGACCGCGGGAGAGCAGTACTTC | CASSFTTAGEQYF
TRBJ1-4 | 13 | TRBV7-9 | . | . | TGTGCCAGTAAGGATGCAACTAATGAAAAACTGTTTTTT | CASKDATNEKLFF
TRBJ2-1 | 17 | TRBV4-1 | . | TRBD2 | TGCGCCAGCAGCCAAGATCGGGCTAGCGGGGGGCTCAATGAGCAGTTCTTC | CASSQDRASGGLNEQFF
TRBJ1-1 | 15 | TRBV7-9 | . | . | TGTGCCAGCAGCTTAGACTGGGTAAGGGGCACTGAAGCTTTCTTT | CASSLDWVRGTEAFF
TRBJ1-2 | 12 | TRBV29-1 | . | TRBD1 | TGCAGCGACCGGACAGGGACGAGGGGCTACACCTTC | CSDRTGTRGYTF
TRBJ1-2 | 14 | TRBV7-2 | . | . | TGTGCCAGCAGCCGAACAGAAGCTAACTATGGCTACACCTTC | CASSRTEANYGYTF
TRBJ2-5 | 16 | TRBV7-9 | . | . | TGTGCCAGCAGCGCAGACACAAGCTACCTCCAAGAGACCCAGTACTTC | CASSADTSYLQETQYF
TRBJ1-1 | 14 | TRBV5-1 | . | . | TGCGCCAGCAGCTTTGGACAGCGATACACTGAAGCTTTCTTT | CASSFGQRYTEAFF
TRBJ1-5 | 14 | TRBV30 | . | . | TGTGCCTGGAGTGTCCCAGGGACCAGGCAGCCCCAGCATTTT | CAWSVPGTRQPQHF
TRBJ1-1 | 13 | TRBV7-2 | . | TRBD1 | TGTGCCAGCAGCTTAGGACAGGGGGCTGGAGCTTTCTTT | CASSLGQGAGAFF
TRBJ1-1 | 13 | TRBV29-1 | . | . | TGCAGCGGGGTAGGTGGGGGGAACACTGAAGCTTTCTTT | CSGVGGGNTEAFF
TRBJ1-5 | 12 | TRBV19 | . | . | TGTGCCAGTAGTATTCCCAATCAGCCCCAGCATTTT | CASSIPNQPQHF